This TCR beta chain is from a study of blood T cell repertoires in COVID-19. Study as a whole: Some COVID-19 samples were acute and others convalescent; all came from the United States, Italy and Spain. T cells, B-cell-depleted T cells, or PBMCs supplied cDNA or gDNA.

Data came from immunoSEQ multiplex PCR; TCRdb stores just in-frame clones and leaves some out. The table has tens of thousands of clones, around 87% seen once. Germline V gene sequence: CDR1 MDHEN, CDR2 SYDVKM. The CDR3 has 13 residues. After removal of 6 bases from V and 8 bases from J, the junction contained 9 bases not matched to a gene. The receptor was isolated from a human donor with acute or convalescent COVID-19. The donor label of this sample is uncertain. Sequencing was done on a sample of peripheral blood. The chain links TRBV28 to TRBJ1-2, with 7 bases matching TRBD1. DNA of the CDR3: TGTGCCAGCAGCCGCACAGGGGATGGAGGCTACACCTTC. This sequence encodes CASSRTGDGGYTF.